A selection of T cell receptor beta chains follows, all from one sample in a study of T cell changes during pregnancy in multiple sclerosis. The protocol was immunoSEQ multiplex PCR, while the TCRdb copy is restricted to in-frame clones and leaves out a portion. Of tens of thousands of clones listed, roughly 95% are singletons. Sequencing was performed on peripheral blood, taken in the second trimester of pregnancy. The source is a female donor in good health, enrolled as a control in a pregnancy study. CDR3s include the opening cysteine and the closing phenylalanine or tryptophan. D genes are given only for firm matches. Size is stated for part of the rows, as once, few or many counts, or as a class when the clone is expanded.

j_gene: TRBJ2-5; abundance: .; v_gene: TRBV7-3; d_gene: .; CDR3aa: CASSLVRQETQYF; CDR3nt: TGTGCCAGCAGCTTAGTCCGGCAAGAGACCCAGTACTTC
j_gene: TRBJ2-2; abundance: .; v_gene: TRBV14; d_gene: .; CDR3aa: CASSQLLGYRAGELFF; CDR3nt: TGTGCCAGCAGCCAGCTCCTAGGTTATCGCGCCGGGGAGCTGTTTTTT
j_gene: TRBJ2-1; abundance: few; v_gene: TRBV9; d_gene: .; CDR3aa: CASSVPYRDGDNEQFF; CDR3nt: TGTGCCAGCAGCGTACCCTACAGGGATGGGGACAATGAGCAGTTCTTC
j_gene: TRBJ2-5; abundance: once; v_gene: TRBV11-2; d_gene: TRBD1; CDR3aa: CASSLLTGMVQETQYF; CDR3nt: TGTGCCAGCAGCTTATTGACAGGGATGGTGCAAGAGACCCAGTACTTC
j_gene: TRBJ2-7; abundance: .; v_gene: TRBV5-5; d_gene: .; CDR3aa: CASSLAGNSFYEQYF; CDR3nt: TGTGCCAGCAGCTTGGCCGGGAACAGTTTCTACGAGCAGTACTTC
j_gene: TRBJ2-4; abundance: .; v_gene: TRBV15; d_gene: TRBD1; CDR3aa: CATGDRLAKNIQYF; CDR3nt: TGTGCCACCGGGGACAGGCTAGCCAAAAACATTCAGTACTTC
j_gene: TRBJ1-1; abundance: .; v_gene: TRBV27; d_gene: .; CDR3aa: CASLKSGGKAFF; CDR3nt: TGTGCCAGCCTCAAGTCGGGGGGCAAAGCTTTCTTT
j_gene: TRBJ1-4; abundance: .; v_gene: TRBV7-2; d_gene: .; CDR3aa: CASSLFVTPTNEKLFF; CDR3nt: TGTGCCAGCAGCTTATTCGTGACACCAACTAATGAAAAACTGTTTTTT
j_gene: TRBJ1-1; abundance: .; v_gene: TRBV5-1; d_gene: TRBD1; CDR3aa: CASSLGDRELNTEAFF; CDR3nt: TGCGCCAGCAGCTTGGGGGACAGGGAGCTTAACACTGAAGCTTTCTTT
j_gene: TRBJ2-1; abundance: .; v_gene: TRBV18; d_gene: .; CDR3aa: CASSPRPGYNEQFF; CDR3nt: TGTGCCAGCTCACCACGTCCAGGGTACAATGAGCAGTTCTTC
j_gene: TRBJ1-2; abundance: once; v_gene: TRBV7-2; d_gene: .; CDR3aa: CASSARNYGYTF; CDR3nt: TGTGCCAGCAGCGCGAGGAACTATGGCTACACCTTC
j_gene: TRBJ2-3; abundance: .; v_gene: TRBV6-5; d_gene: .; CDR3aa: CASSYRRGADTQYF; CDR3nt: TGTGCCAGCAGTTACAGGAGGGGCGCAGATACGCAGTATTTT
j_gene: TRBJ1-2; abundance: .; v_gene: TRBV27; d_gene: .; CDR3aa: CASWAGSGYTF; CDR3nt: TGTGCCAGTTGGGCCGGGAGTGGCTACACCTTC
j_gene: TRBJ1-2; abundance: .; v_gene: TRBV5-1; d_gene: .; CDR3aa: CASSLGKAGERGYTF; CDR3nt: TGCGCCAGCAGCTTGGGTAAGGCAGGGGAGCGTGGCTACACCTTC
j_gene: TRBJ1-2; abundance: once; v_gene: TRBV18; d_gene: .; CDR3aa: CASSPRLDSLVSGYTF; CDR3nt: TGTGCCAGCTCACCTAGACTGGACAGCCTAGTCAGTGGCTACACCTTC
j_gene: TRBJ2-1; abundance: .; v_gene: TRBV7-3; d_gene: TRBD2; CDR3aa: CASSFNPSGQSGNEQFF; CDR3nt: TGTGCCAGCAGCTTTAATCCTAGCGGTCAATCAGGGAATGAGCAGTTCTTC
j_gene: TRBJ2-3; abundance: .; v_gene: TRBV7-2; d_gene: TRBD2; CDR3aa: CASSLLGRTSGWLDTQYF; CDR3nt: TGTGCCAGCAGCTTACTCGGCCGGACTAGCGGGTGGTTAGATACGCAGTATTTT
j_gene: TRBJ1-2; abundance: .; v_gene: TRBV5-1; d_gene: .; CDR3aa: CASSFLEANYGYTF; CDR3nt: TGCGCCAGCAGCTTCCTCGAGGCAAACTATGGCTACACCTTC
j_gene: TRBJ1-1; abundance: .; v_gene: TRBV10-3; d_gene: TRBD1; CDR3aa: CATGQGVTEAFF; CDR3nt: TGTGCCACCGGACAGGGTGTCACTGAAGCTTTCTTT
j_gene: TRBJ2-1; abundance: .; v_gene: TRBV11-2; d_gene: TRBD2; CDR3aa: CASSLGLAGGGEQFF; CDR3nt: TGTGCCAGCAGCCTTGGACTAGCGGGGGGGGGTGAGCAGTTCTTC
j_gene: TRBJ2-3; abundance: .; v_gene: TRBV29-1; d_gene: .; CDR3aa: CSASDRATDTQYF; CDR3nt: TGCAGCGCTAGCGACAGGGCCACAGATACGCAGTATTTT
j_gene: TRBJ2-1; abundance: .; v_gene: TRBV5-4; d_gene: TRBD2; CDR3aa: CASVGGGGANEQFF; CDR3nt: TGTGCCAGTGTCGGAGGCGGGGGGGCGAATGAGCAGTTCTTC
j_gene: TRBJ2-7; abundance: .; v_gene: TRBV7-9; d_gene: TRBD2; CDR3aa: CASSLGGLAYEQYF; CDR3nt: TGTGCCAGCAGCTTAGGGGGACTAGCTTACGAGCAGTACTTC
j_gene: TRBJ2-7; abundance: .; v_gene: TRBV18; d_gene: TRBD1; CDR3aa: CASSPPMGQGGEQYF; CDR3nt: TGTGCCAGCTCACCACCGATGGGACAGGGGGGCGAGCAGTACTTC
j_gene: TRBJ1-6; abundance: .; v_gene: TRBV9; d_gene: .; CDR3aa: CASSDESSYNSPLHF; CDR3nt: TGTGCCAGCAGCGACGAGAGCTCCTATAATTCACCCCTCCACTTT
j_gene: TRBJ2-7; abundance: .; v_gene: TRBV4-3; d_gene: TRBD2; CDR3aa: CASSQELAGATYEQYF; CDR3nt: TGCGCCAGCAGCCAAGAACTAGCGGGTGCTACCTACGAGCAGTACTTC
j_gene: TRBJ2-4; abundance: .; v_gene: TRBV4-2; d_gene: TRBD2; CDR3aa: CASSSSGSGAGNIQYF; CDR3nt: TGTGCCAGCAGCTCCAGTGGTAGCGGGGCCGGAAACATTCAGTACTTC
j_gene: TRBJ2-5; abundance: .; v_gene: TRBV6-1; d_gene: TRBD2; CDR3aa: CASSSPGGVMETQYF; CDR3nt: TGTGCCAGCAGTTCCCCGGGGGGTGTAATGGAGACCCAGTACTTC
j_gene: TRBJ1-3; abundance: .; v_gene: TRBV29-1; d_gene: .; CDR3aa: CSGNRDITGNTIYF; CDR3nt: TGCAGCGGCAACCGGGACATCACCGGAAACACCATATATTTT
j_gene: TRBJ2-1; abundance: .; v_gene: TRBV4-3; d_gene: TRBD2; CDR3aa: CASRGGFYNEQFF; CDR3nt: TGCGCCAGCCGCGGGGGGTTCTACAATGAGCAGTTCTTC
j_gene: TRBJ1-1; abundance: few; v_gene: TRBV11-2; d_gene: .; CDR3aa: CASSKDRNTEAFF; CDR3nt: TGTGCCAGCTCTAAGGACAGGAACACTGAAGCTTTCTTT
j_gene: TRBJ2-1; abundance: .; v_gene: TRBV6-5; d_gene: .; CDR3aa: CAIGGSYNEQFF; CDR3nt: TGTGCCATCGGGGGCTCCTACAATGAGCAGTTCTTC
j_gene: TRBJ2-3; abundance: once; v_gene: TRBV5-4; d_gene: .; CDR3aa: CASRGPGVGTDTQYF; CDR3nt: TGTGCCAGCAGGGGTCCGGGGGTCGGCACAGATACGCAGTATTTT
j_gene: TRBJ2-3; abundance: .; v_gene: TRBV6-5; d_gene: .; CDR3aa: CASSYWGQGTDTQYF; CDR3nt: TGTGCCAGCAGTTACTGGGGGCAAGGCACAGATACGCAGTATTTT
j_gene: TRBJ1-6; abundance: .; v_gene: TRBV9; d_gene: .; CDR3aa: CASSVAGENSPLHF; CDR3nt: TGTGCCAGCAGCGTAGCGGGAGAAAATTCACCCCTCCACTTT
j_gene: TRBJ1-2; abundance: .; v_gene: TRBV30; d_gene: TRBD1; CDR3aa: CAWSVQGAQGYTF; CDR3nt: TGTGCCTGGAGTGTACAGGGGGCGCAGGGCTACACCTTC
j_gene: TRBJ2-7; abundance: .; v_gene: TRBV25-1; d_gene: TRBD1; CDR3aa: CASSGTGAAYEQYF; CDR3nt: TGTGCCAGCAGTGGGACAGGGGCGGCCTACGAGCAGTACTTC
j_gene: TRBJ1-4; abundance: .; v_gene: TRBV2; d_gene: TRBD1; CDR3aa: CASRADRGTNEKLFF; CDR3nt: TGTGCCAGCAGAGCCGACAGGGGAACTAATGAAAAACTGTTTTTT
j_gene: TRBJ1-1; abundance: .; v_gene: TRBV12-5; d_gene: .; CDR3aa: CASGLGRETEAFF; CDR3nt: TGTGCTAGTGGTTTGGGACGGGAGACTGAAGCTTTCTTT
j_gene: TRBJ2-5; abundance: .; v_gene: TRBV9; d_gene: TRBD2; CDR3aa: CASSVAGKRGDETQYF; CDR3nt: TGTGCCAGCAGCGTAGCGGGCAAGCGGGGGGACGAGACCCAGTACTTC
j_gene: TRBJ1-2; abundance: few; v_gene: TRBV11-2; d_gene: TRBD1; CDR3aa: CASSLSGQNYGYTF; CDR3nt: TGTGCCAGCAGCTTATCGGGACAGAACTATGGCTACACCTTC
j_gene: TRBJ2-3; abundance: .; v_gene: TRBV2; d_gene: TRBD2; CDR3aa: CASRKTSLKWDTQYF; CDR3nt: TGTGCCAGCAGGAAGACTAGCTTGAAGTGGGATACGCAGTATTTT
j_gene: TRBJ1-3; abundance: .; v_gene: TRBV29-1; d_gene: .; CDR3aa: CSVDIVGTGNTIYF; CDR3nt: TGCAGCGTTGACATTGTCGGGACTGGAAACACCATATATTTT
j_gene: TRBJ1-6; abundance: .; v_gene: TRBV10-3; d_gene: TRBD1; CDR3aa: CAIRGTGAYNSPLHF; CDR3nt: TGTGCCATCAGGGGGACAGGGGCTTATAATTCACCCCTCCACTTT
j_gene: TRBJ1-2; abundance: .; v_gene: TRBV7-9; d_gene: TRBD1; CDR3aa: CASSLGGTGHGYTF; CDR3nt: TGTGCCAGCAGCTTAGGAGGGACAGGACATGGCTACACCTTC
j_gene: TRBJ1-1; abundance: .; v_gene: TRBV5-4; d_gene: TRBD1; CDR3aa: CASSHTGGDNTEAFF; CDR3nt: TGTGCCAGCAGCCATACAGGGGGCGATAACACTGAAGCTTTCTTT
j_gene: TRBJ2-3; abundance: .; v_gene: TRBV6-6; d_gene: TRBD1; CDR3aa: CASSKTGTGLTDTQYF; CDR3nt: TGTGCCAGCAGTAAAACCGGGACAGGGCTCACAGATACGCAGTATTTT
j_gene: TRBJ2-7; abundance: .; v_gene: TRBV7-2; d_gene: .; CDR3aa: CASSFNYEQYF; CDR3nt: TGTGCCAGCAGCTTCAACTACGAGCAGTACTTC